This T cell receptor beta chain is from a study of shared clonotypes between healthy human individuals (dated by TCRdb to the early 2020s). Concerning the study at large: The cohort included three men and a couple of women between 18 and 49 years of age. Per donor, three plates each were used for CD4 naive and CD4 memory, two for CD8 naive, and one for CD8 memory. Blood TCR repertoires of five healthy adults were deeply sequenced to estimate repertoire size and the extent of clonotype sharing between individuals. To increase sequencing depth and limit assay-specific biases, TCR repertoire library preparation and sequencing were carried out by different laboratories using diverse techniques. Between about 0.9 and 9 billion PBMCs per donor were obtained by leukapheresis. Beyond this particular receptor, the publication reports: Pairwise subsampling indicated that sequencing depth was expected to affect the degree of clonotype sharing among donors. Across four donors, 4.5% to 6.5% of naive CD4, roughly 3.3% of naive CD8, 2.3% of memory CD4, and 0.3% to 0.45% of memory CD8 clonotypes were shared. Clonotypes shared by all four sorted-subset donors showed higher generation probabilities than non-shared clonotypes. The small number of donors limited the genetic and exposure-history diversity represented. Sampling was restricted to blood, and TCR repertoires in tissues likely differ from the TCR repertoires found in blood. Even with the large sequencing depth, rarefaction of the sorted-subset datasets indicated that sequencing was incomplete. Naive subsets generally had larger estimated clonotype richness than memory subsets did.

Using the deep immunoSEQ assay, multiplex PCR amplified TCR CDR3 regions from genomic DNA. Extracted genomic DNA from each cell subset was spread evenly across all wells of several immunoSEQ 96-well plates, with each plate serving as a replicate. Each replicate PCR for sorted subsets received approximately 220 ng genomic DNA, equal to around 32,000 T cell genomes. Purified libraries were quantified with a Qubit 3.0 fluorometer, sized on a Bioanalyzer 2100, and re-quantified with the KAPA Library Quantification kit. Each immunoSEQ 96-well plate was sequenced on its own single-read 150-cycle Illumina NextSeq 550 flow cell. The paper's data handling went like this. The immunoSEQ output contained only junctional sequences without quality scores, so filtering could not match that applied to full-length reads. Sequences were annotated with PyIR, a Python wrapper for IgBLAST v1.9, using IMGT germline references to assign V/J genes and CDR3. Reads were filtered out if the reads had weak V/J assignments (E-value above 1e-6), no CDR3, stop codons, out-of-frame junctions, or ambiguous translated residues. V3J clonotypes were defined as sequences sharing an identical inferred V gene, J gene, and CDR3 amino acid sequence. To compute the percentage overlap between repertoires, the number of shared unique clonotypes was divided by the size of the smaller repertoire. Repertoire richness was assessed with RTK rarefaction, the Chao1 estimator, and Recon v2.1 estimates of unobserved clonotypes. OLGA was used to compute generation probabilities for all TCRbeta clonotypes that the gDNA method yielded from a few donors. The immuneACCESS repertoire file appears here via TCRdb, limited to in-frame rearrangements. These files lack a portion of the clones; in checked studies, under half of the deficit traces to unresolved V genes, and the cause of the others is not known. D and trimming come from the DNA, and the V and J calls and clone size come from that table. This sample is represented by 1.6 million or so clones; about 96% of them were singletons. Roughly 1.2% of the sample goes to the ten largest clones.

To note about this clone: The clone's antigen remains unknown. Base quality data are lacking; no much larger clone is found one base away.

CDR1 and CDR2 were assigned from the germline V gene as SGHRS and YFSETQ. V and J lose 4 bases and 4 bases, and a span of 14 bases separates them. From the cysteine up to the phenylalanine, the CDR3 has a length of 14 residues. Of the read, only the CDR3 DNA is kept; its 42 bases are in frame from base 1. The donors were healthy, HIV-negative adults with no recently reported acute infections or vaccinations. Every donor was a Caucasian adult residing in Nashville, Tennessee, USA. CD4+ T cells were enriched by magnetic negative selection; naive cells were then positively selected on CD45RA, and the negative fraction formed the memory subset. Blood was collected by leukapheresis, and PBMCs were isolated by Ficoll-Histopaque density gradient centrifugation and then cryopreserved in liquid nitrogen vapor phase. Analytical flow cytometry was used to check the purity and quantity of each magnetically sorted T cell population. Genomic DNA was isolated from each sorted fraction and quantified by UV absorbance on a Nanodrop 2000c.

Sequenced sample: naive CD4+ T cells sorted from blood. Taken with the paper, the label for cell subset or site translates to: CD45RA+ positively selected. This TCR was recovered from a man aged 25 to 40 in good health. Rearrangement joined TRBV5-1 to TRBJ1-2; the D gene is possibly TRBD1, with 5 bases matching. The CDR3 region reads CASSANPGVYGYTF. The DNA sequence is TGCGCCAGCAGCGCAAATCCGGGGGTCTATGGCTACACCTTC.